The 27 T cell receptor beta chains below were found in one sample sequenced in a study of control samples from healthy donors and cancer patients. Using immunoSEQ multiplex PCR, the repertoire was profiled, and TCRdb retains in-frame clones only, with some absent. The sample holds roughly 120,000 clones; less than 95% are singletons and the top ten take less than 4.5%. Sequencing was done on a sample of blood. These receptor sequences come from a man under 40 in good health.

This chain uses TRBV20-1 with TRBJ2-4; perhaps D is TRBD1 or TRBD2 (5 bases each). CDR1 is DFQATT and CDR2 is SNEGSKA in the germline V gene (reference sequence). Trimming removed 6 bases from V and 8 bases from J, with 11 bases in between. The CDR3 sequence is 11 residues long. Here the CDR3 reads CSAGAEDIQYF. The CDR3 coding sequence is TGCAGTGCCGGGGCCGAGGACATTCAGTACTTC.

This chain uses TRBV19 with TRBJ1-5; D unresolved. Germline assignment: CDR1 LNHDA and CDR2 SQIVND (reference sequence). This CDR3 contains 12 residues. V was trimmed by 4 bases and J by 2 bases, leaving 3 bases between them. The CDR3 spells CASSTGNQPQHF. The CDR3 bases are TGTGCCAGTAGTACCGGCAATCAGCCCCAGCATTTT.

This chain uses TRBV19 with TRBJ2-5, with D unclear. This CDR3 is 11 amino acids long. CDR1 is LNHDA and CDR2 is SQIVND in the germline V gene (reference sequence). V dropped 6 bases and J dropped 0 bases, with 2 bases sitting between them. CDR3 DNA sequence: TGTGCCAGTAGCCACCAAGAGACCCAGTACTTC. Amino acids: CASSHQETQYF.

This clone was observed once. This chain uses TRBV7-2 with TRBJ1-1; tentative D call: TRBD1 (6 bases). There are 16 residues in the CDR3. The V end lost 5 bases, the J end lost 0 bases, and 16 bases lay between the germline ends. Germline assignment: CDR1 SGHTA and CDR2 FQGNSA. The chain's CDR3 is CASSPETGDLNTEAFF. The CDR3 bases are TGTGCCAGCAGCCCTGAGACAGGCGACCTGAACACTGAAGCTTTCTTT.

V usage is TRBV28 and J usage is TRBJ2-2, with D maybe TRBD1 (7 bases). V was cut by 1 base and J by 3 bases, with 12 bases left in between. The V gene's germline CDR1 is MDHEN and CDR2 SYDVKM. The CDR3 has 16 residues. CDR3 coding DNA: TGTGCCAGCAGTTTATACGCAGGGGGGTACACCGGGGAGCTGTTTTTT. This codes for CASSLYAGGYTGELFF. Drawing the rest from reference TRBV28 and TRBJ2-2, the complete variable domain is DVKVTQSSRYLVKRTGEKVFLECVQDMDHENMFWYRQDPGLGLRLIYFSYDVKMKEKGDIPEGYSVSREKKERFSLILESASTNQTSMYLCASSLYAGGYTGELFFGEGSRLTVL.

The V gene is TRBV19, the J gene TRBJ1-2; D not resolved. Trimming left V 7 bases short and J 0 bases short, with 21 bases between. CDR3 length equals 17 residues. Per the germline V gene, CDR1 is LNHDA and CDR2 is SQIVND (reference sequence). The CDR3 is CASNSDDGRRANYGYTF. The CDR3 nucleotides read TGTGCCAGTAATAGCGACGATGGCAGACGAGCTAACTATGGCTACACCTTC.

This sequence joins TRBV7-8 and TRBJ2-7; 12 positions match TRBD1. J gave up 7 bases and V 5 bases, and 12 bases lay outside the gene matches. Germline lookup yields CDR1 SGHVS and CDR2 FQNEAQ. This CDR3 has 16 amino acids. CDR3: CASSRTGTGGFREQYF. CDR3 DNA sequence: TGTGCCAGCAGCCGTACCGGGACAGGGGGCTTCCGAGAGCAGTACTTC.

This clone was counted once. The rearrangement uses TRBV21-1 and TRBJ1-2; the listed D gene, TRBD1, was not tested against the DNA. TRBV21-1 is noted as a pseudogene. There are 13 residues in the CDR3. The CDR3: CASTGPIEVGYTF. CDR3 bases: TGTGCCAGCACAGGGCCCATAGAGGTTGGCTACACCTTC.

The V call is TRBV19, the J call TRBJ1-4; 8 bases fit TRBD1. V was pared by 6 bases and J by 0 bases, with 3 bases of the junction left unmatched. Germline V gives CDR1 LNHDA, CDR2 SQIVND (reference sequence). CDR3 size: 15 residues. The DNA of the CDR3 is TGTGCCAGTAGACCGGACAGGGCAACTAATGAAAAACTGTTTTTT. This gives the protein CASRPDRATNEKLFF.

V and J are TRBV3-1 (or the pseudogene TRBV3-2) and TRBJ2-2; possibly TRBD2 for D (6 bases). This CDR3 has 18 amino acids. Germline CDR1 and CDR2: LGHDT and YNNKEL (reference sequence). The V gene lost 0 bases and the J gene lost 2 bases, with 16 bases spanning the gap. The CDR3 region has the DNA TGTGCCAGCAGCCAAGATTGGAGGGGTGAACTCAACACCGGGGAGCTGTTTTTT. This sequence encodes CASSQDWRGELNTGELFF.

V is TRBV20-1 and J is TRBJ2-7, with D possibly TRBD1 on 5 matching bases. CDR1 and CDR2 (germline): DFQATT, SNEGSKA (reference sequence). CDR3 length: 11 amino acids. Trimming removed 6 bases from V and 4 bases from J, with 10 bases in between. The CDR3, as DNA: TGCAGTGCCCGGCAGGGATACGAGCAGTACTTC. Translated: CSARQGYEQYF.

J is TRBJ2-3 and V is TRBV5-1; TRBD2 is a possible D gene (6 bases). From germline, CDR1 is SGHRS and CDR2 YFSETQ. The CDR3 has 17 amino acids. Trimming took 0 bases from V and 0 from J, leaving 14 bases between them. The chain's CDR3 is CASSLGSGTPSTDTQYF. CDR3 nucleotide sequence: TGCGCCAGCAGCTTGGGTTCCGGGACTCCTAGCACAGATACGCAGTATTTT.

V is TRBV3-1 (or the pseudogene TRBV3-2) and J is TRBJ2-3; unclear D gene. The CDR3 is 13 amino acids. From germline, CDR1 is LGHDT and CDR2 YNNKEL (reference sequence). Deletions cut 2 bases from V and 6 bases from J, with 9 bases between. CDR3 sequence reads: CASSQLVRDTQYF. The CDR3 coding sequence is TGTGCCAGCAGCCAACTAGTTCGGGATACGCAGTATTTT.

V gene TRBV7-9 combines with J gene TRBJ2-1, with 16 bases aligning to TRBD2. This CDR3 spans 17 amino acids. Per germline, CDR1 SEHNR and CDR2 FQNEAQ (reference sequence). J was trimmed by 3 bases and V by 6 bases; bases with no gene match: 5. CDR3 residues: CASRPGTSGGGYNEQFF. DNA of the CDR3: TGTGCCAGCAGACCCGGGACTAGCGGGGGGGGCTACAATGAGCAGTTCTTC.

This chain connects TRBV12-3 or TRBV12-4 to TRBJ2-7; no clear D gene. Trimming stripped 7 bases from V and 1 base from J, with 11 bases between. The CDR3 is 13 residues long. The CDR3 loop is CASMGLGSYEQYF. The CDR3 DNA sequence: TGTGCCAGCATGGGCTTGGGGTCCTACGAGCAGTACTTC.

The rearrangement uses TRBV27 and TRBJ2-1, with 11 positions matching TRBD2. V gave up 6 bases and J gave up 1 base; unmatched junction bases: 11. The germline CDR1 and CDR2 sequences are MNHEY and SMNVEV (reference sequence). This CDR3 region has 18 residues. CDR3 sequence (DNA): TGTGCCAGCAGCGCGATACTAGCGGGGGTAGTTTCCTACAATGAGCAGTTCTTC. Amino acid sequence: CASSAILAGVVSYNEQFF.

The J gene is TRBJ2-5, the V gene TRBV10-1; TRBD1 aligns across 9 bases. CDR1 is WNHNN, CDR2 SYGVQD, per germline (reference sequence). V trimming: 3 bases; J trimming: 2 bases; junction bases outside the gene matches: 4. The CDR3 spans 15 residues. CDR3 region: CASSESGTGQETQYF. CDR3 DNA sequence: TGCGCCAGCAGTGAAAGTGGGACAGGGCAAGAGACCCAGTACTTC.

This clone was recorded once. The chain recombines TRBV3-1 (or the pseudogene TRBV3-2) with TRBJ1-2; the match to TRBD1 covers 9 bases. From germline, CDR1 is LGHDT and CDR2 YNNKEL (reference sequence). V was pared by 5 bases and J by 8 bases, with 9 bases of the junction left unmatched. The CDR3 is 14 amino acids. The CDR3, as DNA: TGTGCCAGCAGCATACAGGGGGCTGGTCTGGGCTACACCTTC. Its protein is CASSIQGAGLGYTF.

The CDR3 loop reads CASSPSGGGTEAFF. CDR3 DNA sequence: TGTGCCAGCAGTCCCTCCGGGGGTGGCACTGAAGCTTTCTTT. V and J are TRBV6-4 and TRBJ1-1, with D perhaps matching TRBD1 (5 bases). With 5 bases removed from V and 4 bases from J, the gap between germline ends came to 14 bases. This CDR3 is 14 amino acids long. Germline V gene lookup returns CDR1 MRHNA and CDR2 SNTAGT.

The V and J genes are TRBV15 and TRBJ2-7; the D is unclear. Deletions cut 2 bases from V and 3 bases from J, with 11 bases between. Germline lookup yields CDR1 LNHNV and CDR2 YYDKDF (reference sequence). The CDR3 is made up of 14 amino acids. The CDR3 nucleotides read TGTGCCACCAGCAGAAATAAAGGGTTCTACGAGCAGTACTTC. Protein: CATSRNKGFYEQYF.

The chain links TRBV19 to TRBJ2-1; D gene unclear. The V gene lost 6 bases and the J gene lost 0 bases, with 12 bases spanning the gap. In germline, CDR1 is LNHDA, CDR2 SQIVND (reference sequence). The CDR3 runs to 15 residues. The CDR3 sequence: CASSRLVGSYNEQFF. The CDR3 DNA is TGTGCCAGTAGCCGGTTAGTTGGCTCCTACAATGAGCAGTTCTTC.

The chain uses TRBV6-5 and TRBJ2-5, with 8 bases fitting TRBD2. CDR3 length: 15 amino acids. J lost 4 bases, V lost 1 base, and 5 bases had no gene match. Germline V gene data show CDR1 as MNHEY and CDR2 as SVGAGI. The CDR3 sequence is CASSYLSGGGETQYF. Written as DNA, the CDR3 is TGTGCCAGCAGTTACTTGTCCGGGGGGGGAGAGACCCAGTACTTC.

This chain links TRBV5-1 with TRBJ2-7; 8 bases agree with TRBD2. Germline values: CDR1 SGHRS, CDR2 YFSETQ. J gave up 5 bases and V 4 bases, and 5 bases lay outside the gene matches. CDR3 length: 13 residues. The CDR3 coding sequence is TGCGCCAGCAGCCCCGGGACTAGTAACGAGCAGTACTTC. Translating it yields CASSPGTSNEQYF.

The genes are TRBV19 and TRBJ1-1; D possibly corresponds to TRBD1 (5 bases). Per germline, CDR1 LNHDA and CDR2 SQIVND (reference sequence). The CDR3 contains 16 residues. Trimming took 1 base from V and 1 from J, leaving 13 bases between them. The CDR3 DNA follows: TGTGCCAGTAGTATAGCCCACACGGGGGGGAACACTGAAGCTTTCTTT. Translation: CASSIAHTGGNTEAFF.

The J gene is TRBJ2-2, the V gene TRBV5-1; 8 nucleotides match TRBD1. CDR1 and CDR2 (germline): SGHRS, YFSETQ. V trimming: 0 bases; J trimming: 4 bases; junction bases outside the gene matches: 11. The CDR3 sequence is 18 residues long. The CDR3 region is CASSLVGVGTGGTGELFF. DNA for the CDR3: TGCGCCAGCAGCTTGGTAGGGGTCGGGACAGGAGGCACCGGGGAGCTGTTTTTT.

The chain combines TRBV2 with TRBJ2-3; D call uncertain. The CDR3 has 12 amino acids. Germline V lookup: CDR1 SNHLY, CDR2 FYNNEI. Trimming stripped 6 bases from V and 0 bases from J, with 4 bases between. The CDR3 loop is CASRVSTDTQYF. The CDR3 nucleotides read TGTGCCAGCAGGGTTAGCACAGATACGCAGTATTTT.

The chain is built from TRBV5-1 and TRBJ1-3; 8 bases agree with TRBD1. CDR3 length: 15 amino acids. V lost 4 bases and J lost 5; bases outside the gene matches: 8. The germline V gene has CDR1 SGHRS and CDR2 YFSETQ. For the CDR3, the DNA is TGCGCCAGCAGCCCCTCCGGGACAGGCCGAAACACCATATATTTT. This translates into CASSPSGTGRNTIYF.